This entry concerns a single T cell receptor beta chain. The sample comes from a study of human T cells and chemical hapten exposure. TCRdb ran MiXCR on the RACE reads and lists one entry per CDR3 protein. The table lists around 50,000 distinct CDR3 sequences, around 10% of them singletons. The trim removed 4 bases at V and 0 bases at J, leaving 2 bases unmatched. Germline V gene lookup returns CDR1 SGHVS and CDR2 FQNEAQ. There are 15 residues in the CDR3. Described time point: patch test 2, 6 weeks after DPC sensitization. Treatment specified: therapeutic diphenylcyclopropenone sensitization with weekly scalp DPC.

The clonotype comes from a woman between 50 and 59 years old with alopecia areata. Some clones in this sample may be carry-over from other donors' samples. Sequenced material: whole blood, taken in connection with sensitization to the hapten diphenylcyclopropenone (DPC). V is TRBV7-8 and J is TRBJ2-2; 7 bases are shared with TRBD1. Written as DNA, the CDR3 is TGTGCCAGCAGCTGGGACAGCCCGAACACCGGGGAGCTGTTTTTT. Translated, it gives CASSWDSPNTGELFF.